Listed below are T cell receptor beta chains from one sample, sequenced in a study of beta chain features in type 1 diabetes. Using immunoSEQ multiplex PCR, the repertoire was profiled, and TCRdb retains in-frame clones only, with some absent. The data contain approximately 120,000 clones, almost 40% of them singletons. Sequencing used stem cell memory CD4+ T cells from blood. These TCRs come from a young woman in good health. Both conserved end residues are part of each CDR3. Each record gives: CDR3 length, V gene, J gene, CDR3 protein.

>16|TRBV4-2|TRBJ2-1
CASSQSSARTYNEQFF
>15|TRBV6-5|TRBJ2-7
CASTPVRASAYEQYF
>16|TRBV5-1|TRBJ2-2
CASSAQGSMGTGELFF
>15|TRBV7-2|TRBJ2-7
CASSVLPAGAYEQYF
>14|TRBV7-8|TRBJ2-5
CASSLVRFQETQYF
>12|TRBV28|TRBJ1-1
CATGRGGLVTFF
>14|TRBV19|TRBJ1-1
CASSIARANTEAFF
>14|TRBV9|TRBJ2-1
CASSVGLVYNEQFF
>16|TRBV4-2|TRBJ2-7
CASSQDTNGVAYEQYF
>14|TRBV4-2|TRBJ1-5
CASSSNNPYQPQHF
>15|TRBV6-5|TRBJ2-7
CASRRLAGVFGEQYF
>15|TRBV27|TRBJ1-5
CASSLSTVGNQPQHF
>15|TRBV6-6|TRBJ1-5
CASTRGQYSNQPQHF
>14|TRBV18|TRBJ2-1
CASSPPGLLNEQFF
>15|TRBV7-2|TRBJ2-7
CASSQRPGGYYEQYF
>15|TRBV9|TRBJ2-1
CASSVRGQAGNEQFF
>13|TRBV18|TRBJ1-1
CASSRLEKTEAFF
>15|TRBV19|TRBJ1-5
CASKDSGGLNQPQHF
>15|TRBV14|TRBJ2-7
CASSQRRLALYEQYF
>14|TRBV10-3|TRBJ2-7
CAISERQGLAEQYF
>15|TRBV6-5|TRBJ2-7
CASRQLAGGPGEQYF
>14|TRBV7-9|TRBJ2-7
CASSSNRGPYEQYF
>18|TRBV2|TRBJ2-3
CASSGNPGTIRYTDTQYF